Listed below are T cell receptor beta chains from one sample, sequenced in a study of blood T cell repertoires in COVID-19. Profiling relied on immunoSEQ multiplex PCR, and the TCRdb table lists in-frame clones only, not all of them. The sample carries approximately 91,000 clones, more than 75% recorded once. The sequencing sample was made of peripheral blood. The source is a man in his 70s with acute or convalescent COVID-19. Each CDR3 is given with its conserved first and last residue. A D gene is named only where the DNA matches it firmly. Part of the rows lack a size; the others show once, few, many or a class for expanded clones.

>TRBJ2-7|NA|few|TRBV14
TGTGCCAGCAGCCAACATAGCTACGAGCAGTACTTC
CASSQHSYEQYF
>TRBJ1-2|TRBD1|NA|TRBV7-2
TGTGCCAGCAGCCCCTCAACCGGGACAGGGTTTGGCTACACCTTC
CASSPSTGTGFGYTF
>TRBJ2-5|TRBD2|NA|TRBV2
TGTGCCAGCAGAATAGCGGGGAGAGGGGAGACCCAGTACTTC
CASRIAGRGETQYF
>TRBJ1-5|TRBD1|NA|TRBV19
TGTGCCAGTAGTACCACCGACAGGGTGGGTCAGCCCCAGCATTTT
CASSTTDRVGQPQHF
>TRBJ1-2|NA|NA|TRBV20-1
TGCAGGCTCCCTTTAGCAGGGGGCTACACCTTC
CRLPLAGGYTF
>TRBJ1-2|NA|NA|TRBV4-1
TGCGCCAGCAAGGGGTACTATGGCTACACCTTC
CASKGYYGYTF
>TRBJ2-1|NA|NA|TRBV7-3
TGTGCCAGCAGCACCGGGACATCGGCCTACAATGAGCAGTTCTTC
CASSTGTSAYNEQFF
>TRBJ1-2|NA|NA|TRBV5-8
TGTGCCAGCAGCCGTAATTGGCCCTACACCTTC
CASSRNWPYTF
>TRBJ1-4|NA|NA|TRBV9
TGTGCCAGCAGCGTAGGGACTGTGGCAGATGAAAAACTGTTTTTT
CASSVGTVADEKLFF
>TRBJ2-2|TRBD2|once|TRBV19
TGTGCCAGTAGCCGGACCCTAGCGGGGCATGACACCGGGGAGCTGTTTTTT
CASSRTLAGHDTGELFF
>TRBJ1-1|NA|NA|TRBV6-5
TGTGCCAGCAGTTACAGTAGGGGCGGAGGGACTGAAGCTTTCTTT
CASSYSRGGGTEAFF
>TRBJ1-2|TRBD1|NA|TRBV6-5
TGTGCCAGCGAGGGGGCACGCGATGGCTACACCTTC
CASEGARDGYTF
>TRBJ2-6|TRBD1|NA|TRBV2
TGTGCCAGCAGTCTTACCCTCTGGACAGGGCCAGGGGCCAACGTCCTGACTTTC
CASSLTLWTGPGANVLTF
>TRBJ1-1|NA|once|TRBV15
TGTGCCACCAGCACGGGAATTGCAAACACTGAAGCTTTCTTT
CATSTGIANTEAFF
>TRBJ1-2|TRBD1|NA|TRBV19
TGTGCCAGTCGGGACAGAACCTATGGCTACACCTTC
CASRDRTYGYTF
>TRBJ1-3|TRBD1|few|TRBV19
TGTGCCAGTTCCGACAGGGACTCTGGAAACACCATATATTTT
CASSDRDSGNTIYF
>TRBJ2-1|TRBD2|NA|TRBV5-1
TGCGCCAGCAGCTTGACGCGGGGGGGTTCCTACAATGAGCAGTTCTTC
CASSLTRGGSYNEQFF
>TRBJ1-6|NA|NA|TRBV7-9
TGTGCCAGCAGCTCCCAGGGGTCGGATTTTAATTCACCCCTCCACTTT
CASSSQGSDFNSPLHF
>TRBJ1-1|TRBD1|NA|TRBV12-3/TRBV12-4
TGTGCCAGCATTCTGACAGGGGGGACTGAAGCTTTCTTT
CASILTGGTEAFF
>TRBJ1-4|TRBD1|few|TRBV7-9
TGTGCCAGCAGCCCAGGACAGGGCACAACTAATGAAAAACTGTTTTTT
CASSPGQGTTNEKLFF
>TRBJ2-3|TRBD2|NA|TRBV4-1
TGCGCCAGCAGCCATACCCCCGGGACTAGGGAGGATACGCAGTATTTT
CASSHTPGTREDTQYF
>TRBJ1-2|TRBD1|NA|TRBV28
TGTGCCAGCAGTTTTTTCAGGGGGACAGGGGCCTCGTGGGGCTACACCTTC
CASSFFRGTGASWGYTF
>TRBJ2-5|TRBD2|few|TRBV7-2
TGTGCCAGCAGCGCTAGGACTAGCGGGGGGTACCAAGAGACCCAGTACTTC
CASSARTSGGYQETQYF
>TRBJ2-6|TRBD1|NA|TRBV7-3
TGTGCCAGCAGCCCCGGGACAGGGTTTCTGGGGGGGGCCAACGTCCTGACTTTC
CASSPGTGFLGGANVLTF
>TRBJ1-1|TRBD1|NA|TRBV10-3
TGTGCCAGTGTGACAGGGGTTGGCACTGAAGCTTTCTTT
CASVTGVGTEAFF
>TRBJ1-2|NA|NA|TRBV5-1
TGCGCCAGCGAGGAGGGGCAAGGCTATGGCTACACCTTC
CASEEGQGYGYTF
>TRBJ2-1|NA|NA|TRBV5-8
TGTGCCAGCAGCTTGGACAGTGGGCAGTTCTTC
CASSLDSGQFF
>TRBJ1-4|NA|NA|TRBV2
TGTGCCAGCAGTCCGCAGGCACTGACTAATGAAAAACTGTTTTTT
CASSPQALTNEKLFF
>TRBJ2-7|NA|once|TRBV5-1
TGCGCCAGCAGCTTCACCACTAGAGACGAGCAGTACTTC
CASSFTTRDEQYF
>TRBJ1-1|TRBD1|once|TRBV27
TGTGCCAGCAGTTTAGATCCCCCCGGGACAGAGATGAACACTGAAGCTTTCTTT
CASSLDPPGTEMNTEAFF
>TRBJ2-3|TRBD2|NA|TRBV2
TGTGCCAGCAGTGAGCGGGGGAATACAGGGTATTTT
CASSERGNTGYF
>TRBJ1-5|NA|once|TRBV4-2
TGTGCCAGCAGCCAAGATGAGGGTTGGCAGCCCCAGCATTTT
CASSQDEGWQPQHF
>TRBJ1-2|NA|NA|TRBV6-5
TGTGCCAGCAGTTACGTAGACAGCTTCTATGGCTACACCTTC
CASSYVDSFYGYTF
>TRBJ2-5|TRBD2|NA|TRBV10-3
TGTGCCATCATCAGGGCTAGCGGGAGGGCCTGGAAGACCCAGTACTTC
CAIIRASGRAWKTQYF
>TRBJ1-5|NA|few|TRBV5-8
TGTGCCAGCAGCTTAAACAGGGAGTACGTTAGCAATCAGCCCCAGCATTTT
CASSLNREYVSNQPQHF
>TRBJ1-2|NA|NA|TRBV7-2
TGTGCCAGCAGCTACGATGGGACAACGTATGGCTACACCTTC
CASSYDGTTYGYTF
>TRBJ1-5|TRBD1|once|TRBV2
TGTGCCAGCGATTCCCGGGACAGGAACAATCAGCCCCAGCATTTT
CASDSRDRNNQPQHF
>TRBJ2-1|TRBD2|NA|TRBV3-1/TRBV3-2
TGTGCCAGCAGCCAAGATAGCGGGAGATCTGAGCAGTTCTTC
CASSQDSGRSEQFF
>TRBJ2-5|TRBD2|NA|TRBV7-9
TGTGCCAGCAGCTCTTTAGGAGGGACTAGCGGGAGATTCCGGGAGACCCAGTACTTC
CASSSLGGTSGRFRETQYF
>TRBJ1-2|NA|NA|TRBV5-1
TGCGCCAGCAGCCCCGCACAGGGATCAGATGGCTACACCTTC
CASSPAQGSDGYTF
>TRBJ1-1|NA|NA|TRBV30
TGTGCCTGGATAGGGGTCACGAACACTGAAGCTTTCTTT
CAWIGVTNTEAFF
>TRBJ2-1|TRBD2|NA|TRBV2
TGTGCCAGCAGAGCTCTTACCGGGGGGGCTAGCTACAATGAGCAGTTCTTC
CASRALTGGASYNEQFF
>TRBJ2-1|TRBD1|NA|TRBV5-1
TGCGCCAGCAGCTTGGGACAGGGTCTCAATGAGCAGTTCTTC
CASSLGQGLNEQFF
>TRBJ2-1|TRBD2|NA|TRBV7-2
TGTGCCAGCAGCCCCGAGGTTAGCGGGGGGCAAAATGAGCAGTTCTTC
CASSPEVSGGQNEQFF
>TRBJ1-1|NA|NA|TRBV7-2
TGTGCCAGCAGCTTGGGCAGTATGAACACTGAAGCTTTCTTT
CASSLGSMNTEAFF
>TRBJ2-3|NA|NA|TRBV5-1
TGCGCCAGCAGCTTAACGGTGGGGGGAGCTCAGGATACGCAGTATTTT
CASSLTVGGAQDTQYF
>TRBJ2-3|NA|NA|TRBV5-1
TGCGCCAGCAGCTTGTTATCCCGGTCACCAGATACGCAGTATTTT
CASSLLSRSPDTQYF
>TRBJ2-1|TRBD2|NA|TRBV2
TGTGCCAGCAAGATCGGGCGGGAGGGTTACAATGAGCAGTTCTTC
CASKIGREGYNEQFF
>TRBJ1-6|TRBD1|NA|TRBV9
TGTGCCAGCAGCGCCGGGACAGGTTCACCCCTCCACTTT
CASSAGTGSPLHF
>TRBJ2-5|NA|once|TRBV18
TGTGCCAGCTCAACAGACCAAGAGACCCAGTACTTC
CASSTDQETQYF
>TRBJ1-2|TRBD1|once|TRBV7-2
TGTGCCAGCAGCTTTGGGGACAGGAACTATGGCTACACCTTC
CASSFGDRNYGYTF
>TRBJ2-7|NA|NA|TRBV20-1
TGCAGTGCTAGTCAGGAAGTCTACGAGCAGTACTTC
CSASQEVYEQYF
>TRBJ2-2|TRBD1|NA|TRBV9
TGTGCCAGCAGCCTCGGACAGGTTGTAGGCGGGGAGCTGTTTTTT
CASSLGQVVGGELFF
>TRBJ2-7|NA|NA|TRBV5-6
TGTGCCAGCAGCCTAGGACAGAAGCGCTACTACGAGCAGTACTTC
CASSLGQKRYYEQYF
>TRBJ1-1|NA|NA|TRBV2
TGTGCCAGCAGTGAAGTTCGGGGCACTGAAGCTTTCTTT
CASSEVRGTEAFF
>TRBJ2-5|TRBD1|NA|TRBV9
TGTGCCAGCAGCCCTCGGACAGGGGGCTTTATAGAGACCCAGTACTTC
CASSPRTGGFIETQYF
>TRBJ2-3|TRBD2|once|TRBV28
TGTGCCAGCAGTAGTCCCGGGACTAGTCTCCAAACCACAGATACGCAGTATTTT
CASSSPGTSLQTTDTQYF